This T cell receptor (beta chain) is from a study of cytomegalovirus exposure and HLA in healthy donors (dated by TCRdb to the late 2010s). Background on the whole study: An earlier analysis of more than 550 of the donors reported 276 Gb of sequence data and 100 million to 120 million unique TCR beta sequences obtained from roughly 180 million T cells. Among the roughly 390 genotyped donors, approximately 81% belonged to the genetic ancestry cluster associated with self-reported Caucasian donors. Donor age, sex, ethnicity and CMV serostatus were compiled together with the repertoire data. The study was designed to test whether signatures of past pathogen exposure could be identified by cataloging public T cell receptors. Rather than drawing on any new phenotypic data, the later analysis identified candidate immune exposures from TCR beta sequences and the way those sequences occurred across donors. A later genetic analysis took genome-wide SNP genotypes for about 65% of the 666 donors and used that subset as a discovery cohort. HLA typing included class I and class II loci at four-digit resolution. To predict cytomegalovirus infection status, the study brought together high-throughput TCR immunosequencing, statistical association of individual TCRs with disease status, and machine learning. All discovery cohort repertoires had been generated using a single sequencing platform. Along with the approximately 700-subject first cohort, a separate validation cohort of 120 different subjects was used. An early release that covered several hundred HLA-typed donors contained around 300 gigabases of sequencing data and around 85 million unique TCR sequences. About five DR-DQ haplotypes were handled as single units for association and clustering, since linkage in the cohort was strong. A later analysis re-analyzed previously published TCR beta repertoires from 600 to 850 donors and added high-resolution HLA genotyping to study TCR occurrence patterns. In an earlier analysis of around 540 of the donors, high-throughput TCR beta sequencing was used to judge whether each TCR beta V gene segment behaved as functional or pseudogenic. Typing coverage differed by locus: A, B, C, DRB1 and DQB1 were typed in about 629-630 donors, DQA1 in 522, DPA1 in around 580, and DPB1 in 450 to 480. The study used immunosequencing to profile the T cell repertoires of approximately 690 subjects and linked those repertoires to cytomegalovirus serostatus. Across some 400 genotyped donors of the cohort, an average of 235,054 unique TCR beta nucleotide sequences per donor were sequenced, and roughly a sixth of those sequences were non-productive. The study at large found these results: An earlier analysis of roughly 570 of the donors showed that most TCR beta V segments appeared in productive rearrangements either about 87% or about 30% of the time, which broadly matched IMGT annotations. A later genetic analysis reported fewer N-insertions in productive TCRs among donors in an Asian-associated ancestry cluster than the roughly 720-donor mean. Across donors, most TCR sequences were observed very rarely, whereas some public TCRs were present in many individuals. Correlated functional status among segregating V segments might reflect linkage disequilibrium, but an unknown experimental factor could not be ruled out. A later analysis associated 15,000 or so TCR beta sequences with specific HLA alleles at a false discovery rate of 0.05. Several of the top co-occurrence clusters appeared to be linked to parvovirus B19, influenza, CMV and Epstein-Barr virus, according to a later analysis. The 87-base-pair reads could not distinguish some IMGT-functional V segments, including TRBV6-2 and TRBV6-3, so those segments were excluded. In a later genetic analysis, a missense DCLRE1C variant was associated with V-gene and J-gene trimming of TCR beta chains, and the association was replicated in an independent cohort. In vitro tests confirmed that a few of the cytomegalovirus-associated TCR beta chains recognize cytomegalovirus antigens. The cohort was sequenced for TCR beta chains only, and without alpha or paired-chain data the features that could be detected were limited. In a later analysis, HLA-associated TCR beta chains were found to be more clonally expanded and to have lower generation probabilities than equally common non-associated chains. A later analysis found that TCR association rates varied across HLA loci, with DRB1 alleles showing the most associated TCRs and HLA-C alleles the fewest. The classifier was reported to diagnose cytomegalovirus status with high specificity and sensitivity in both the original and validation cohorts. Sequencing depth was assumed to be roughly uniform across donors in the presence/absence analyses, though that assumption may not hold. HLA typing was unavailable for some donors at each locus, so association tests used only the typed subset. Some 16 rarely observed V segments, including chromosome 9 orphons, were excluded from the earlier analysis of some 590 of the donors because counts were too low. The authors suggested that the approach could potentially be extended to other disease states and immunological phenotypes. According to a later analysis, most CMV-associated TCR beta chains appeared to be HLA-restricted, and the HLA associations seemed to be driven largely by CMV exposure. In the study, about 150 TCR beta chains were listed as associated with cytomegalovirus. CMV serostatus was the only immune exposure information available for the cohort. A cluster of highly shared sequence variants was judged likely to be a technical artifact of the sequencing pipeline. A further reported finding was that TCR beta sequences accurately predicted the HLA-A and HLA-B alleles for most subjects in the first cohort. Assigning TCR associations to individual alleles was difficult when HLA alleles, especially DR and DQ, strongly co-occurred.

The receptor library was made with the immunoSEQ multiplex PCR assay. A mixture of 60 forward primers for TCR Vbeta segments and 13 reverse primers for TCR Jbeta segments was used in the multiplex PCR. The CDR3 region of rearranged TCR beta genes was amplified from genomic DNA by a multiplex PCR assay. On the Illumina HiSeq System, the amplified TCR beta libraries were sequenced as 87-base-pair reads. The paper's data handling went like this. Across the 670 or so repertoires, a later analysis counted tens of millions of unique TCR beta chains, roughly 11 million of which were shared by at least two donors. Raw reads were error-corrected and collapsed into unique sequences by a nearest-neighbor algorithm in which closely related sequences were merged to remove PCR and sequencing errors. To assign V, D and J gene segments, CDR3 sequences were aligned to IMGT reference sequences. For a sequence to be retained, a match of at least six nucleotides was required to both a V gene segment and a J gene segment. A rearrangement counted as productive if the CDR3 had no stop codons and remained in frame with V and J, and every other rearrangement counted as non-productive. Following IMGT convention, CDR3 was defined as the stretch from the second conserved V-encoded cysteine up to the conserved J-encoded phenylalanine. Sequences without an unambiguous match to a single V gene segment were excluded from the earlier analysis of 450 to 750 of the donors. In an earlier analysis of 587 of the donors, a V segment was called functional when productive rearrangements were above 56.7%, and segregating when the standard deviation between donors exceeded 5%. A statistical classification framework was built for diagnosing cytomegalovirus status from the catalog of TCR beta chain sequences. A later analysis assigned V and J genes by comparing TCR nucleotide sequences with IMGT/GENE-DB human TR gene sequences. In a later analysis, CDR3 sequences and most-parsimonious VDJ recombination scenarios were assigned using the TCRdist pipeline. A later analysis defined each TCR beta chain by its CDR3 amino acid sequence plus V-gene family, and excluded reads lacking a unique V-gene family. To address suspected cross-contamination and a sequencing artifact, a later analysis removed around 600 highly shared, low-generation-probability nucleotide sequences. For each public chain, a later analysis derived a clonal expansion index from normalized ranks of inferred template counts within each repertoire. Generation probabilities in a later analysis came from a VDJ recombination model fitted to out-of-frame rearrangements, and those results were checked against IGoR. A later analysis scored TCR-TCR, TCR-HLA and TCR-CMV co-occurrence with hypergeometric tests, applying a repertoire-size bias correction to TCR pairs. To estimate false discovery rates, a later analysis permuted the HLA or CMV assignments 20 times. In a later analysis, co-occurring TCRs were grouped with DBSCAN, and TCRdist sequence similarity was added when clustering was performed within HLA-allele-positive subsets. Repertoires with fewer than 30,000 or more than 120,000 public chains, plus five repertoires with anomalous nucleotide sharing, were excluded from co-occurrence clustering. TCRdb took over this immuneACCESS table, retaining in-frame rearrangements with V and J assigned. Such tables are incomplete; in checked studies, under half of the missing clones stem from an unresolved V gene, and the remainder is unexplained. For V, J and clone size, that table is used; D and trimming come from the DNA. The sample includes 150,000 or so clones, with less than 85% observed a single time. Clones ranked in the top ten supply 4.3% of the sample.

The CDR1 and CDR2 encoded by the germline V gene are SGHDT and YYEEEE. Clipping removes 2 bases from V and 9 bases from J, with 6 as the unmatched junction base count. From cysteine to phenylalanine, the CDR3 is 14 amino acids long. Only the CDR3 portion is preserved as DNA: 42 bases, with reading frame beginning at the first base. Remarks on this clone: Its antigen target is currently unknown. No base qualities exist here, and no much larger clone lies one base off it.

The cohort comprised under 700 healthy bone marrow donors. Cohort members were all nominally healthy when sampled, although unrecorded immune exposures were likely present. The donor tested CMV seropositive, placing the donor among the approximately 290 seropositive members of the cohort. Every donor gave a peripheral blood sample, and the peripheral blood mononuclear cells from that sample were used for TCR beta sequencing. The Qiagen DNeasy Blood Extraction Kit was used to extract genomic DNA from the blood cell samples. The receptor chain draws on TRBV5-6 and TRBJ2-1, with 9 bases matching TRBD1. The sequence came from a man aged 18-30 years in good health and CMV-seropositive. What was sequenced was PBMCs. The CDR3 reads as follows: CASSFRDRDVEQFF. The sequenced DNA: TGTGCCAGCAGCTTCCGGGACAGGGATGTTGAGCAGTTCTTC.